This note documents a single T cell receptor (beta chain) sequence. Per the study methods: The authors estimated nucleated cell counts from reference gene primer amplification. Here immunoSEQ multiplex PCR was the method, and the copy in TCRdb shows in-frame clones only, minus some. The V and J calls and the clone size are those of that table, but D and trimming were determined from the DNA. The sample holds some 100,000 clones, roughly 89% seen once. The CDR3 is made up of 14 amino acids. The V gene's germline CDR1 is GTSNPN and CDR2 SVGIG (reference sequence). The ends were cut back, 2 bases at V and 0 bases at J, with 8 bases in the middle. The sample belongs to a study of blood T cell repertoires in COVID-19. Study details: Sites across the United States, Italy and Spain contributed samples from acute and convalescent COVID-19.

The sample comprised peripheral blood. This TCR was sampled from a human donor with acute or convalescent COVID-19. The donor label of this sample is uncertain. V and J are TRBV30 and TRBJ1-5; D remains unclear. The CDR3 is CAWSQVDSNQPQHF. Written as DNA, the CDR3 is TGTGCCTGGAGTCAGGTGGATAGCAATCAGCCCCAGCATTTT. Filled out from reference TRBV30 and TRBJ1-5, the complete variable domain reads SQTIHQWPATLVQPVGSPLSLECTVEGTSNPNLYWYRQAAGRGLQLLFYSVGIGQISSEVPQNLSASRPQDRQFILSSKKLLLSDSGFYLCAWSQVDSNQPQHFGDGTRLSIL.